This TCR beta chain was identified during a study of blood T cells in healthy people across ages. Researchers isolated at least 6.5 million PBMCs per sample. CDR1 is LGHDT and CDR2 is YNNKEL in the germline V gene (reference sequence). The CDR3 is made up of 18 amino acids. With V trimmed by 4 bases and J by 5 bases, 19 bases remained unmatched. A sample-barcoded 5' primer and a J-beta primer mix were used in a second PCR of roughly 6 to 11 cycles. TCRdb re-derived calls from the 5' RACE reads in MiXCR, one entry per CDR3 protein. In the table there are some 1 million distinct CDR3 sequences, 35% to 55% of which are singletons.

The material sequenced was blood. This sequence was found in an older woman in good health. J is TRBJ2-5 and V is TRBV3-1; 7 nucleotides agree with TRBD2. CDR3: CASSLGSQAGSDRETQYF. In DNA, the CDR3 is TGTGCCAGCAGCCTAGGGTCTCAAGCGGGATCCGACCGGGAGACCCAGTACTTC.